This T cell receptor beta chain derives from a study of regulatory T cells in long-lasting Graves disease. Time point here: newly diagnosed GD, antithyroid drugs for less than 3 months. PBMC RNA served as the TCR library source. This clonotype was picked up a small number of times. This CDR3 is 14 amino acids long. Trimming removed 0 bases from V and 9 bases from J; junction bases left unmatched: 5. CDR1 is SGHAT and CDR2 is FQNNGV in the germline V gene. Through Arm-PCR of CDR3 regions and iRepertoire HTBI primers, TCR beta libraries were built. TCRdb redid the calling of the multiplex PCR reads with MiXCR, one entry per CDR3 protein. The sample holds over 350,000 distinct CDR3 sequences, 14% seen once. These same records also appear under a second study, on T cells in Graves' hyperthyroidism and ophthalmopathy.

The starting material was peripheral blood mononuclear cells (PBMCs), obtained at new diagnosis, from a patient treated with antithyroid drugs. V is TRBV11-2 and J is TRBJ2-1; 7 bases match TRBD2. This TCR was sampled from a woman in her 50s with Graves disease. CDR3 nucleotides: TGTGCCAGCAGCTTAGATCAGGCTAGCGGTGAGCAGTTCTTC. Translating gives CASSLDQASGEQFF. Full variable domain (outside the CDR3, taken from reference TRBV11-2 and TRBJ2-1): EAGVAQSPRYKIIEKRQSVAFWCNPISGHATLYWYQQILGQGPKLLIQFQNNGVVDDSQLPKDRFSAERLKGVDSTLKIQPAKLEDSAVYLCASSLDQASGEQFFGPGTRLTVL.